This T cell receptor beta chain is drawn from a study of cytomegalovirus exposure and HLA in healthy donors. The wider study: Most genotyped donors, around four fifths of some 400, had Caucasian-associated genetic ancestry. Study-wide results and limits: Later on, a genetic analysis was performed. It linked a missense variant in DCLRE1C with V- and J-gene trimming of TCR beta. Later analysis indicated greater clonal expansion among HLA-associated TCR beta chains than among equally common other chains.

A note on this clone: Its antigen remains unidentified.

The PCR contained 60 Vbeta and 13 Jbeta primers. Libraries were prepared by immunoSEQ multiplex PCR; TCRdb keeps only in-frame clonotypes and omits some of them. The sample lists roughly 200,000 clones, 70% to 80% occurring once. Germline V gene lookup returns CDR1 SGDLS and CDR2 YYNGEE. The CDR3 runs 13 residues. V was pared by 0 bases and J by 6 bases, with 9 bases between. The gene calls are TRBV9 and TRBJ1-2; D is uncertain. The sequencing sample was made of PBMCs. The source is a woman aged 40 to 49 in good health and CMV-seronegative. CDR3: CASSVVTAHGYTF. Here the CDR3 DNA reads TGTGCCAGCAGCGTAGTCACAGCCCATGGCTACACCTTC. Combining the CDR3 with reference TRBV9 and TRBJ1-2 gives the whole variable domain DSGVTQTPKHLITATGQRVTLRCSPRSGDLSVYWYQQSLDQGLQFLIQYYNGEERAKGNILERFSAQQFPDLHSELNLSSLELGDSALYFCASSVVTAHGYTFGSGTRLTVV.